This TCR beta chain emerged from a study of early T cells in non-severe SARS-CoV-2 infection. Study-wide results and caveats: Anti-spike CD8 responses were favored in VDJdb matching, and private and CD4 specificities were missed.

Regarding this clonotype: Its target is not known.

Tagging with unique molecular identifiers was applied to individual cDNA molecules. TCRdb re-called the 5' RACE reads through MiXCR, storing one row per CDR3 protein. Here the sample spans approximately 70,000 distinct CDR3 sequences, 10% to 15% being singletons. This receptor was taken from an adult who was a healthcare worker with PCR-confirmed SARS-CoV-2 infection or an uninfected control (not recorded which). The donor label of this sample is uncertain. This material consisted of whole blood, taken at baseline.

CDR3 region: CASSLQGAFNTEAFF. CDR3 DNA sequence: TGTGCCAGCAGCCTACAGGGGGCCTTTAACACTGAAGCTTTCTTT. The chain is built from TRBV7-8 and TRBJ1-1; 9 positions agree with TRBD1. Trimming removed 5 bases from V and 2 bases from J; junction bases left unmatched: 6. The V gene's germline CDR1 is SGHVS and CDR2 FQNEAQ. The CDR3 consists of 15 residues.